This T cell receptor (beta chain) was sequenced for a study of T cell responses to AZD1222 COVID-19 vaccine. Clones were read by immunoSEQ multiplex PCR, and TCRdb kept only the in-frame ones, dropping some. This sample has around 120,000 clones, with about 92% found just once. CDR3 length equals 18 residues. V lost 3 bases to trimming and J lost 3 bases; unmatched junction nucleotides: 14. The clonotype originates from an adult in good health. The sequencing used peripheral blood, collected on day 0 of AZD1222 vaccination. The chain uses TRBV23-1 and TRBJ1-5, with 7 bases aligning to TRBD1. TRBV23-1 counts as an open reading frame of uncertain function. DNA of the CDR3: TGCGCCAGCAGTCACCTAGGGACAGTACAAGCAAACAATCAGCCCCAGCATTTT. Translated, it gives CASSHLGTVQANNQPQHF.